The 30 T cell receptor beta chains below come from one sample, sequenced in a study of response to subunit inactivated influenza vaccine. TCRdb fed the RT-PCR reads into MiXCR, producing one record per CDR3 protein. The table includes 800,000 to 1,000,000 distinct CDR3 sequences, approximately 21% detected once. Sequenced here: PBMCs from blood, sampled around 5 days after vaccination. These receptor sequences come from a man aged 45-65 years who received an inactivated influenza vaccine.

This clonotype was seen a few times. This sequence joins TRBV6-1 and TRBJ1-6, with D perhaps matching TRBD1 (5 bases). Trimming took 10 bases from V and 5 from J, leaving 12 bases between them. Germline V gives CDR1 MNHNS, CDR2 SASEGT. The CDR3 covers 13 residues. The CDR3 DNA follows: TGTGCCACCCGACAGTCACATAATTCACCCCTCCACTTT. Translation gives CATRQSHNSPLHF.

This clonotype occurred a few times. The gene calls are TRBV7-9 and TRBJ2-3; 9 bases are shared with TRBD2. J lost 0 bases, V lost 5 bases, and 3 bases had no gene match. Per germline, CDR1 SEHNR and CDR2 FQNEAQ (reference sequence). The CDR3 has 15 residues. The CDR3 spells CASSISGGSTDTQYF. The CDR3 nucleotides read TGTGCCAGCAGCATTAGCGGGGGCAGCACAGATACGCAGTATTTT.

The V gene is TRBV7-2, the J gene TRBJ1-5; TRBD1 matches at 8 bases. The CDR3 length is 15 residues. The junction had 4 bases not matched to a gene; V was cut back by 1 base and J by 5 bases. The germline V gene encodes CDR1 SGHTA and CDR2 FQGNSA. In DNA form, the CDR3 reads TGTGCCAGCAGCTTAGACAGGGGGGGTCATCAGCCCCAGCATTTT. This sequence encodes CASSLDRGGHQPQHF.

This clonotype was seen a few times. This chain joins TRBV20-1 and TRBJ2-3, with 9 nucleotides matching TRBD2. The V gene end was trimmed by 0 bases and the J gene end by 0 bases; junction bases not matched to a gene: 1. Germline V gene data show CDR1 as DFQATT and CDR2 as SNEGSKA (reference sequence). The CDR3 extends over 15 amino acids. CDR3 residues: CSARDTSGSTDTQYF. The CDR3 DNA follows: TGCAGTGCTAGAGATACTAGCGGGAGCACAGATACGCAGTATTTT.

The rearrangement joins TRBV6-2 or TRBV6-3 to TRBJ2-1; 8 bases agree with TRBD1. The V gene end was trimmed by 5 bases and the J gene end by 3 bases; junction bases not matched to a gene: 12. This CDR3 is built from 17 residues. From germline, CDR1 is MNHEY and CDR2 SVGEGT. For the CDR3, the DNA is TGTGCCAGCAGTCGACCTCCCCGGACAGGGTACTACAATGAGCAGTTCTTC. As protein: CASSRPPRTGYYNEQFF.

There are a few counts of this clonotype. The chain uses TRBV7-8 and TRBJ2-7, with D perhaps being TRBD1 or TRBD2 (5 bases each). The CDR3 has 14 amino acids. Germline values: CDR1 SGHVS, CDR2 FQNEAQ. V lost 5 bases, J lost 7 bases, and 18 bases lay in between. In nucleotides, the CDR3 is TGTGCCAGCAGCGCAACCGGGACCGCGAGAGAGCAGTACTTC. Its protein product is CASSATGTAREQYF.

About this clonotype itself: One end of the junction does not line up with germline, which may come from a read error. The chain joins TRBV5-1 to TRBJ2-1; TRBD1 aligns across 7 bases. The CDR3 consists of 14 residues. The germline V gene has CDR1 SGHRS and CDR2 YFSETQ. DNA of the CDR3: TGCGCCAGCACCTTGGGACAGACCAACAATGAGCAGTTCTTC. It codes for CASTLGQTNNEQFF.

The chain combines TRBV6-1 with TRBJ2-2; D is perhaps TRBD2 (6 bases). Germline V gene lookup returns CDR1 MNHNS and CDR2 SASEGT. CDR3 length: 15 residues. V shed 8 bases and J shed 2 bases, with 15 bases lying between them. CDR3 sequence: CASGSGLHNTGELFF. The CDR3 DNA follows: TGTGCCAGCGGGTCGGGACTGCATAACACCGGGGAGCTGTTTTTT.

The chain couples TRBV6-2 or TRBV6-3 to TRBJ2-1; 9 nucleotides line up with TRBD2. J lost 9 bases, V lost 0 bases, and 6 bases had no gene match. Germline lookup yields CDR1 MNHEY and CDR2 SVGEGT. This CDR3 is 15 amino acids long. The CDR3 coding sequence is TGTGCCAGCAGTTACTCGGGCGGGGGGGGCGGTGAGCAGTTCTTC. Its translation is CASSYSGGGGGEQFF.

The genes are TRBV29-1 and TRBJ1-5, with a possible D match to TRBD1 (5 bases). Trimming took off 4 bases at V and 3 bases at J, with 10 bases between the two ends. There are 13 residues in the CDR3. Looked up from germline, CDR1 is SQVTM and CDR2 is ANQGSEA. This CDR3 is CSVGAGNNQPQHF. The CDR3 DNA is TGCAGCGTTGGGGCAGGGAACAATCAGCCCCAGCATTTT.

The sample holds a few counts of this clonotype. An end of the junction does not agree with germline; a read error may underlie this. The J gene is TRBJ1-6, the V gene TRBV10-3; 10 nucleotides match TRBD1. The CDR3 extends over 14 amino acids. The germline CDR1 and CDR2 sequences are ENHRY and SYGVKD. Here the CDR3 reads CAITEDRGNSPLHF. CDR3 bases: TGTGCCATCACTGAGGACAGGGGGAACTCACCCCTCCACTTT.

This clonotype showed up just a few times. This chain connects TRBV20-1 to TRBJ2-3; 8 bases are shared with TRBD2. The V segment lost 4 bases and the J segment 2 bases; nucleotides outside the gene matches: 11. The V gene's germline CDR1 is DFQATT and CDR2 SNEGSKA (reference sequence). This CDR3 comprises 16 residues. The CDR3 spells CSANPLAGGFTDTQYF. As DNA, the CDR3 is TGCAGTGCTAACCCGTTGGCGGGGGGTTTCACAGATACGCAGTATTTT.

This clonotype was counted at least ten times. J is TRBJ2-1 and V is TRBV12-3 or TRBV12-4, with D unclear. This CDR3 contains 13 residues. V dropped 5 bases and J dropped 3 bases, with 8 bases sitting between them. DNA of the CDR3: TGTGCCAGCAGTCCAAATAGCTACAATGAGCAGTTCTTC. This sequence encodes CASSPNSYNEQFF.

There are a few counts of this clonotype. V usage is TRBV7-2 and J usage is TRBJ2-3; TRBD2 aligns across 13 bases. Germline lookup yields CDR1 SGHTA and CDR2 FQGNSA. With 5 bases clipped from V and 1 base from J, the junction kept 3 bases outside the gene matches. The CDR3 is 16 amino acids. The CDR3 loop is CASSAGTSGGTDTQYF. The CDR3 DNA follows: TGTGCCAGCAGCGCCGGGACTAGCGGGGGCACAGATACGCAGTATTTT.

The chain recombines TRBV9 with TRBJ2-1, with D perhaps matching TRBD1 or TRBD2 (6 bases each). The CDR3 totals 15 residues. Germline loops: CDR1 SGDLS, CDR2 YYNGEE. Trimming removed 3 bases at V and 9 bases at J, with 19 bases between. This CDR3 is CASSADVLGGSEQFF. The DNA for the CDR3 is TGTGCCAGCAGCGCGGACGTGCTGGGGGGCAGTGAGCAGTTCTTC.

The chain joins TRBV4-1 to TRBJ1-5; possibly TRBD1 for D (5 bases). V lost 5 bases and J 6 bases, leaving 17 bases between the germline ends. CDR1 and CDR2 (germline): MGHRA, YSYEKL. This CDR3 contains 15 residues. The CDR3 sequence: CASSLGALGGQPQHF. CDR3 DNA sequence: TGCGCCAGCAGCTTAGGCGCCCTCGGGGGTCAGCCCCAGCATTTT.

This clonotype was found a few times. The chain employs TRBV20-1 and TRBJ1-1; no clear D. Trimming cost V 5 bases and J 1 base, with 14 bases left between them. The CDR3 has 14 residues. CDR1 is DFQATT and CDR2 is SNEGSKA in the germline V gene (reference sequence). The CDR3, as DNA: TGCAGTGCTCCTCAAGGCCCGAGGAACACTGAAGCTTTCTTT. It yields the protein CSAPQGPRNTEAFF.

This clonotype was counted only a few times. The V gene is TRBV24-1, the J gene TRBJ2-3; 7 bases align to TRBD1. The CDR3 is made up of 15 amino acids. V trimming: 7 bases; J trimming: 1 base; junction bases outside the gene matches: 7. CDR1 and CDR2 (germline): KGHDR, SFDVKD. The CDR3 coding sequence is TGTGCCACCAGCCACAGGGGATTGGGCACAGATACGCAGTATTTT. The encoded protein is CATSHRGLGTDTQYF.

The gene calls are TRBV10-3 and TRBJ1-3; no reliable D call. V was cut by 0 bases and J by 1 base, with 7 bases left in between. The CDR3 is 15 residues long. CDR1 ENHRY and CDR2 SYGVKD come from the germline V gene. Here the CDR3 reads CAISESSGSGNTIYF. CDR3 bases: TGTGCCATCAGTGAGTCGTCGGGTTCTGGAAACACCATATATTTT.

Here the CDR3 DNA reads TGTGCCAGCAGCCAGAGGACAGATTCATATGGCTACACCTTC. The encoded protein is CASSQRTDSYGYTF. V is TRBV11-1 and J is TRBJ1-2; D is perhaps TRBD1 (6 bases). CDR1 SGHAT and CDR2 FQDESV come from the germline V gene (reference sequence). V was cut by 5 bases and J by 5 bases, with 15 bases left in between. The CDR3 covers 14 residues.

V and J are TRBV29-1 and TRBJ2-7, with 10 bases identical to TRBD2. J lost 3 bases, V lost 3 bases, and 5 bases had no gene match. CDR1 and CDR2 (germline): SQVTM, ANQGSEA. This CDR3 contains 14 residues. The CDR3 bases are TGCAGCGTTGAGGATAGCGGGGGGAACTACGAGCAGTACTTC. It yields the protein CSVEDSGGNYEQYF.

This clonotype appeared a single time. CDR3 sequence (DNA): TGTGCCACCAGCAGAGCTAGCGGGGTTTTCAATGAGCAGTTCTTC. Residues: CATSRASGVFNEQFF. This chain links TRBV15 with TRBJ2-1, with 9 bases lining up with TRBD2. Germline V gene data show CDR1 as LNHNV and CDR2 as YYDKDF (reference sequence). The ends lost 1 base at V and 6 bases at J; junction bases unmatched: 4. The CDR3 spans 15 residues.

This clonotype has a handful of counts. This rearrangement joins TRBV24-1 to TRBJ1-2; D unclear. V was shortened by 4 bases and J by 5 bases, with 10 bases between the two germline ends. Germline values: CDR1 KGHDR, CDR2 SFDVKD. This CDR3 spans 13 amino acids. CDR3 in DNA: TGTGCCACCAGTGACCTTGCTGGGTATGGCTACACCTTC. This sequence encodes CATSDLAGYGYTF.

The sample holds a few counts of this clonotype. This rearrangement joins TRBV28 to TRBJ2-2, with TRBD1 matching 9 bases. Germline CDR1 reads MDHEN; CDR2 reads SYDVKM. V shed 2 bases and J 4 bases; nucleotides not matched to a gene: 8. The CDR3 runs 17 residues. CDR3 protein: CASSLSFGTGSTGELFF. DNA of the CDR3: TGTGCCAGCAGTTTAAGTTTCGGGACAGGGAGCACCGGGGAGCTGTTTTTT.

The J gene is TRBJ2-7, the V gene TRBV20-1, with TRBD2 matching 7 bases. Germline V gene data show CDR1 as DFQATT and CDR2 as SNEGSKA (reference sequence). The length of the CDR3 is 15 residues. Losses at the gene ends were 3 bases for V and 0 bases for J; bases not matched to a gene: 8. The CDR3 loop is CSASNLAESSYEQYF. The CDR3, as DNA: TGCAGTGCTAGTAATCTAGCGGAGAGCTCCTACGAGCAGTACTTC.

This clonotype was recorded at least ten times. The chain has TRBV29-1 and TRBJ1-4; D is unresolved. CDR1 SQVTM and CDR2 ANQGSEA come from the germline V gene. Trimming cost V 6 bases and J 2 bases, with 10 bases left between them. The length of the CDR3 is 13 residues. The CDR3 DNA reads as TGCAGCGTAACCGGCCTCACTAATGAAAAACTGTTTTTT. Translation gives CSVTGLTNEKLFF.

The CDR3: CASIPGQGYNEQFF. CDR3 DNA sequence: TGCGCCAGCATCCCGGGACAGGGCTACAATGAGCAGTTCTTC. The chain employs TRBV5-1 and TRBJ2-1; 9 bases align to TRBD1. The CDR3 covers 14 residues. With V trimmed by 6 bases and J by 3 bases, 4 bases remained unmatched. The germline CDR1 and CDR2 sequences are SGHRS and YFSETQ.

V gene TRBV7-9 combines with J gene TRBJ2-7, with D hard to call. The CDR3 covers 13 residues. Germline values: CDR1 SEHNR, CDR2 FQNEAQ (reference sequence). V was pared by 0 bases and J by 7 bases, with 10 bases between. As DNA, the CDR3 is TGTGCCAGCAGCTTAGCGGACGCCCGGGAGCAGTACTTC. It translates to CASSLADAREQYF.

This chain's CDR3 is CSARSRQGPSYEQYF. CDR3 DNA: TGCAGTGCTAGATCCAGACAGGGGCCATCCTACGAGCAGTACTTC. This chain links TRBV20-1 with TRBJ2-7; 8 nucleotides align to TRBD1. The J segment lost 1 base and the V segment lost 2 bases, leaving 7 bases of the junction unmatched. This CDR3 is 15 amino acids long. Germline V CDR1 and CDR2: DFQATT, SNEGSKA (reference sequence).

DNA for the CDR3: TGTGCCATCACCCCGGGACAGGGGAGTTCTAACTATGGCTACACCTTC. Amino acid sequence: CAITPGQGSSNYGYTF. The chain joins TRBV10-3 to TRBJ1-2; TRBD1 matches 10 bases. V trimming: 7 bases; J trimming: 0 bases; junction bases outside the gene matches: 8. Germline loops: CDR1 ENHRY, CDR2 SYGVKD. This CDR3 region has 16 residues.